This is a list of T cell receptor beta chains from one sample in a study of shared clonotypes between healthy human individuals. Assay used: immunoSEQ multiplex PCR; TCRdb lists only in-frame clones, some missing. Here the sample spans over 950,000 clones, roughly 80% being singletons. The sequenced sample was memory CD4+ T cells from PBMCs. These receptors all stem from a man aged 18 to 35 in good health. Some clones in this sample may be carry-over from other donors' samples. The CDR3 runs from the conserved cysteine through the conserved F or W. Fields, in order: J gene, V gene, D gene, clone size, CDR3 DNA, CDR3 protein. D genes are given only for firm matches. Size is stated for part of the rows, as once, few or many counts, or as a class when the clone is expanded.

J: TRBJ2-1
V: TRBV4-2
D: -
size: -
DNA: TGTGCCAGCAGCCCCTCGGCCAGGATCGATAGCAATGAGCAGTTCTTC
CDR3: CASSPSARIDSNEQFF

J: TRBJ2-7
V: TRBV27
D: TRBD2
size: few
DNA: TGTGCCAGCAGTTTAGGCGGGAGTGGCGAGCAGTACTTC
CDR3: CASSLGGSGEQYF

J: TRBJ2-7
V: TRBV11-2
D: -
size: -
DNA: TGTGCCAGCAGCGAAGGGACCGCTTACGAGCAGTACTTC
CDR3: CASSEGTAYEQYF

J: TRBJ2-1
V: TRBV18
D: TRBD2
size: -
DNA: TGTGCCAGCTCATTACTAGCGGGCCTAAATGAGCAGTTCTTC
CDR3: CASSLLAGLNEQFF

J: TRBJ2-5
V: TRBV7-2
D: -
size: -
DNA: TGTGCCAGCAGCTTCACTAGAGAGACCCAGTACTTC
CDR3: CASSFTRETQYF

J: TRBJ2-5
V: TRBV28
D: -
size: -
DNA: TGTGCCAGCAGCTCCGCTCTGGGGGAGACCCAGTACTTC
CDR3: CASSSALGETQYF

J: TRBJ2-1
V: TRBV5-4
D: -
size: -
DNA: TGTGCCAGCAGCTGGAGAGAAGGTGAGCAGTTCTTC
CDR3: CASSWREGEQFF

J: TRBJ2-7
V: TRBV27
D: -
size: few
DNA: TGTGCCAGCAGTATTAGGACAGCGGCCTACGAGCAGTACTTC
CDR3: CASSIRTAAYEQYF

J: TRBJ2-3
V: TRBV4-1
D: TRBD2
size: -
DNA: TGCGCCAGCAGGATTTCTAGCGGGAGGGCGGCAGATACGCAGTATTTT
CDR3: CASRISSGRAADTQYF

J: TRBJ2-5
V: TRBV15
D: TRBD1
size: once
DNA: TGTGCCACCAGCAGAGACCCAAGAAAGACAGGGGGCCAAGAGACCCAGTACTTC
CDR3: CATSRDPRKTGGQETQYF

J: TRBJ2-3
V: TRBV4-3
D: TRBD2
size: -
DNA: TGCGCCAGCAGCCGACTAGCAGAGGGGACAGATACGCAGTATTTT
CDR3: CASSRLAEGTDTQYF

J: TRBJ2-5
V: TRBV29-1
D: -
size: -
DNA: TGCAGCGCGGGGGACGGGGGATACGAACAGTACTTC
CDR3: CSAGDGGYEQYF

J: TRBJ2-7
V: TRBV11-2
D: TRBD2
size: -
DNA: TGTGCCAGCAGCTTACCGCGGGAGTTTGCCTACGAGCAGTACTTC
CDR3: CASSLPREFAYEQYF

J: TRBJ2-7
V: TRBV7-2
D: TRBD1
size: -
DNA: TGTGCCAGCAGCCAGGGACAGGGAGGCGAGCAGTACTTC
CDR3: CASSQGQGGEQYF

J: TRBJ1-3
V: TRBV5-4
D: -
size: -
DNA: TGTGCCAGCAGCTTCGCCACCACAAGGAGCTCTGGAAACACCATATATTTT
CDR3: CASSFATTRSSGNTIYF

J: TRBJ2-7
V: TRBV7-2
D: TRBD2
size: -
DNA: TGTGCCAGCAGCCGCCAGGGACTAGCGGCCCTTCACGAGCAGTACTTC
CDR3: CASSRQGLAALHEQYF

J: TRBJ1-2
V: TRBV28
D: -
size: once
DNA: TGTGCCAGCAGTCCCCAGGGCCGGGCACCTCGGAACTATGGCTACACCTTC
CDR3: CASSPQGRAPRNYGYTF

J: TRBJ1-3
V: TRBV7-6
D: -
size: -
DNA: TGTGCCAGCAGCCCCGGGACGGGCTCTGGAAACACCATATATTTT
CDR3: CASSPGTGSGNTIYF

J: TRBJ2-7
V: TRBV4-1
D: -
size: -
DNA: TGCGCCAGCAGCCAAGACGAGGGGTATTACTACGAGCAGTACTTC
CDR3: CASSQDEGYYYEQYF

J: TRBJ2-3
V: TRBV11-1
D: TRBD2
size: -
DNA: TGTGCCAGCACTAGCGGGAAACTCACAGATACGCAGTATTTT
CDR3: CASTSGKLTDTQYF

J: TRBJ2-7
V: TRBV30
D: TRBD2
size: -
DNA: TGTGCCTGGACTAGCGGGAGCTCCTACGAGCAGTACTTC
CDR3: CAWTSGSSYEQYF

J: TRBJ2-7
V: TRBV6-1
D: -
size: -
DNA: TGTGCCAGCGCCTTCGTTCACCCTCGCGAGCAGTACTTC
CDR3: CASAFVHPREQYF

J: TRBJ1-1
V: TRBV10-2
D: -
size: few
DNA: TGCGCCAGCAGTATGCTGAACACTGAAGCTTTCTTT
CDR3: CASSMLNTEAFF

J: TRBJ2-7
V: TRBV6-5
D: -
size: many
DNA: TGTGCCAGCAGTTATTGGGGGCCGTCCTACGAGCAGTACTTC
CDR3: CASSYWGPSYEQYF

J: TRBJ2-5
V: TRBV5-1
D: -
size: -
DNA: TGCGCCAGCAGCTTGGGGGGCTCAGAGACCCAGTACTTC
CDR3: CASSLGGSETQYF

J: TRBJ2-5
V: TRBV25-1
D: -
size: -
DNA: TGTGCCAGCAGTGAACCGAACGCGGAGACCCAGTACTTC
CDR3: CASSEPNAETQYF

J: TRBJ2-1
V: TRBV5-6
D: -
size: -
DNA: TGTGCCAGCAGCGTTACAGGGCGGCACAATGAGCAGTTCTTC
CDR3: CASSVTGRHNEQFF

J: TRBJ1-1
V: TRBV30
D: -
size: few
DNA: TGTGCCTGGAATGGGTGGAACACTGAAGCTTTCTTT
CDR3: CAWNGWNTEAFF

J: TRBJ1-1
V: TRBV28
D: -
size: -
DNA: TGTGCCAGCAGTTTAAGACAGGAGGTTGGTGAGGCTTTCTTT
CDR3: CASSLRQEVGEAFF

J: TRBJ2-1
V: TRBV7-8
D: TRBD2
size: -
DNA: TGTGCCAGCAGCCTAGGGACTAGCGGGAGGGGGGAGCAGTTCTTC
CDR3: CASSLGTSGRGEQFF

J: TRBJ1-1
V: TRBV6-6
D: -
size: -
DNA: TGTGCCAGCAGTCCGCAAGGTGGCACTGAAGCTTTCTTT
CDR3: CASSPQGGTEAFF

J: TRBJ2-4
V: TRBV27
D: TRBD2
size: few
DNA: TGTGCCAGCAGTACACGGACTAGCGGGATAAACATTCAGTACTTC
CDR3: CASSTRTSGINIQYF

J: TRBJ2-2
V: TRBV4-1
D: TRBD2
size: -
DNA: TGCGCCAGCAGCCTCGCTAGCGGGGTAACCGGGGAGCTGTTTTTT
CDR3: CASSLASGVTGELFF

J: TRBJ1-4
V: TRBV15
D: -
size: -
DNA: TGTGCCACCAACAGAGCCTCTAATGAAAAACTGTTTTTT
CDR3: CATNRASNEKLFF

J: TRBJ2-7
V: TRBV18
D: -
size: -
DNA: TGTGCCAGCTCACCCCTATCGGGTACCTACGAGCAGTACTTC
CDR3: CASSPLSGTYEQYF

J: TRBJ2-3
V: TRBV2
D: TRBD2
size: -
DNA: TGTGCCAGCAAAGGGACTAGCGGACCAGATACGCAGTATTTT
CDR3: CASKGTSGPDTQYF

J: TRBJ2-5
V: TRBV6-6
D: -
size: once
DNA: TGTGCCAGCAGTTACCCGGAGGTGGAGACCCAGTACTTC
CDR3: CASSYPEVETQYF

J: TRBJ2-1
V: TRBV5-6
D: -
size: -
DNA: TGTGCCAGCAGCTTGGGACTAGAATTTTATGAGCAGTTCTTC
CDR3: CASSLGLEFYEQFF

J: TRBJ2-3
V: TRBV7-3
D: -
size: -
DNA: TGTGCCAGCAGCTTAAATCGTTTTGGGGATACGCAGTATTTT
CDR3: CASSLNRFGDTQYF

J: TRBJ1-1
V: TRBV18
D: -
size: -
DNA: TGTGCCAGCTCACCCACGACCTCGGGGGACACTGAAGCTTTCTTT
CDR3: CASSPTTSGDTEAFF

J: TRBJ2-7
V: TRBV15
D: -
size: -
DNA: TGTGCCACCAGCAGAGATGCCCCTTACGAGCAGTACTTC
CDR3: CATSRDAPYEQYF

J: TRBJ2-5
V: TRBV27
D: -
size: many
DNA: TGTGCCAGCAGCGCAAGGGGGGGTGGGCAAGAGACCCAGTACTTC
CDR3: CASSARGGGQETQYF

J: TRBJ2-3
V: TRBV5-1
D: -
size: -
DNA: TGCGCCAGCAGCTTGGCGGGCTTAGGGGGCACAGATACGCAGTATTTT
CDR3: CASSLAGLGGTDTQYF

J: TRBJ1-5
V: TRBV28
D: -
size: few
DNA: TGTGCCAGCAGTTTAGTACAGGGAGGTCAGCCCCAGCATTTT
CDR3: CASSLVQGGQPQHF

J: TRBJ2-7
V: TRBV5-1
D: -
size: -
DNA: TGCGCCAGCAGCTTGGTGGGTTCCTACGAGCAGTACTTC
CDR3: CASSLVGSYEQYF

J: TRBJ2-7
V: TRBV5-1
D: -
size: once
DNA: TGCGCCAGCAGCTTGGCCCCCCGATCCTACGAGCAGTACTTC
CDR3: CASSLAPRSYEQYF

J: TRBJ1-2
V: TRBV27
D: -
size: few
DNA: TGTGCCAGCAGTTTATGGGGCGGGGCAGTAAAAACGCGCTACACCTTC
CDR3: CASSLWGGAVKTRYTF

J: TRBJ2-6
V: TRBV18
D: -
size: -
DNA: TGTGCCAGCTCACCAGGGCAGGGGAAGGTGGAGGGGGCCAACGTCCTGACTTTC
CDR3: CASSPGQGKVEGANVLTF

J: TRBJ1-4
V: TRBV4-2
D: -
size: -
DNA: TGTGCCAGCAGCCAAACCGCAGGGGCAACTAATGAAAAACTGTTTTTT
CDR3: CASSQTAGATNEKLFF

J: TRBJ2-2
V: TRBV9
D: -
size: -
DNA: TGTGCCAGCAGCGTAGCTGGGACCCCCCTCACCGGGGAGCTGTTTTTT
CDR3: CASSVAGTPLTGELFF

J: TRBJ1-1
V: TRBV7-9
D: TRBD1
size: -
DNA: TGTGCCAGCAGGTTTACAGGGGGCAATACTGAAGCTTTCTTT
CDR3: CASRFTGGNTEAFF

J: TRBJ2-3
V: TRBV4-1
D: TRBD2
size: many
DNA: TGCGCCAGCAGCCAAAGACTAGCGGAACTTAGCACAGATACGCAGTATTTT
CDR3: CASSQRLAELSTDTQYF

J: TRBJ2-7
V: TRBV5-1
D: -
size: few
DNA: TGCGCCAGCAGCTTGGGGGGCGGGAACTCCTACGAGCAGTACTTC
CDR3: CASSLGGGNSYEQYF

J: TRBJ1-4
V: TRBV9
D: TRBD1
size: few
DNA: TGTGCCAGCAGCCCCCGGGGACAGCGGGAAAAACTGTTTTTT
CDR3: CASSPRGQREKLFF

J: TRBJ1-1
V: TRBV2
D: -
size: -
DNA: TGTGCCAGCAGCGCCACTGAAGCTTTCTTT
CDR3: CASSATEAFF

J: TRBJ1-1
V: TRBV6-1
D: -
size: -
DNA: TGTGCCAGCAGTGAAATGTTGAGGGGCACTGAAGCTTTCTTT
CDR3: CASSEMLRGTEAFF

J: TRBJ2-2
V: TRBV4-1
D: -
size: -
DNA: TGCGCCAGCAGCCAAGGCTTGGGAGGTAACGGGGAGCTGTTTTTT
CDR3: CASSQGLGGNGELFF

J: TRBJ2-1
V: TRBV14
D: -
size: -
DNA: TGTGCCAGCAGCCAAGCACGGCCAGCGAGCTCCTACAATGAGCAGTTCTTC
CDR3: CASSQARPASSYNEQFF

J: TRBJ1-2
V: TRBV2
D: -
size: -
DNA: TGTGCCAGCAGTGAGGGTGAATATGGCTACACCTTC
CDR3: CASSEGEYGYTF

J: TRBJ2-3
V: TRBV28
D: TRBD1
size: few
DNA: TGTGCCAGCAGCCCAGGGGGACCCGATACGCAGTATTTT
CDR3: CASSPGGPDTQYF